These 14 T cell receptor beta chains were sequenced from one sample in a study of blood T cell repertoires in COVID-19. Repertoires were generated with immunoSEQ multiplex PCR, while TCRdb's copy carries only in-frame clones and drops some. The sample carries 150,000 to 200,000 clones, about four fifths recorded once. The sample taken for sequencing was peripheral blood. The source is a man in his 70s with active or convalescent COVID-19.

The chain is built from TRBV5-1 and TRBJ2-3, with 9 bases matching TRBD2. Trimming removed 0 bases from V and 5 bases from J; junction bases left unmatched: 10. The V gene's germline CDR1 is SGHRS and CDR2 YFSETQ. This CDR3 is built from 17 residues. The CDR3 nucleotides are TGCGCCAGCAGCTTGGGGGCAGTAGCGGGGGCCGGAGATACGCAGTATTTT. This sequence encodes CASSLGAVAGAGDTQYF.

The chain carries TRBV15 and TRBJ1-4; D call uncertain. Germline values: CDR1 LNHNV, CDR2 YYDKDF (reference sequence). The CDR3 is made up of 14 amino acids. The ends were cut back, 8 bases at V and 2 bases at J, with 12 bases in the middle. The CDR3 region is CATGRGSTNEKLFF. The CDR3 bases are TGTGCCACCGGGCGGGGTTCGACTAATGAAAAACTGTTTTTT.

This clone was detected only once. This rearrangement joins TRBV7-8 to TRBJ2-5, with TRBD1 matching 10 bases. The CDR3 has 17 amino acids. The germline V gene encodes CDR1 SGHVS and CDR2 FQNEAQ. With 5 bases clipped from V and 4 bases from J, the junction kept 13 bases outside the gene matches. Written as DNA, the CDR3 is TGTGCCAGCAGCCCAACCGGACAGGGGGTATTAGGAGAGACCCAGTACTTC. It translates to CASSPTGQGVLGETQYF. The full variable domain, rest sourced from reference TRBV7-8 and TRBJ2-5, is GAGVSQSPRYKVAKRGQDVALRCDPISGHVSLFWYQQALGQGPEFLTYFQNEAQLDKSGLPSDRFFAERPEGSVSTLKIQRTQQEDSAVYLCASSPTGQGVLGETQYFGPGTRLLVL.

Here the CDR3 DNA reads TGTGCCAGCTCACCAGGGACAGAGGAGGGCTACACCTTC. The encoded protein is CASSPGTEEGYTF. The gene calls are TRBV18 and TRBJ1-2; 7 bases agree with TRBD1. The CDR3 sequence is 13 residues long. V dropped 2 bases and J dropped 8; count of bases not matched to a gene: 5. CDR1 KGHSH and CDR2 LQKENI come from the germline V gene.

The rearrangement links TRBV6-5 to TRBJ2-7; perhaps TRBD2 as D (5 bases). The V gene lost 6 bases and the J gene lost 3 bases, with 12 bases spanning the gap. The length of the CDR3 is 13 residues. Germline values: CDR1 MNHEY, CDR2 SVGAGI. Here the CDR3 reads CASSPGVGYEQYF. CDR3 DNA sequence: TGTGCCAGCAGCCCCGGGGTGGGCTACGAGCAGTACTTC.

The CDR3 loop is CAWSNQIAFF. In nucleotides, the CDR3 is TGTGCCTGGAGTAACCAGATAGCTTTCTTT. The chain uses TRBV30 and TRBJ1-1; D ambiguous. There are 10 residues in the CDR3. V was clipped by 2 bases and J by 10 bases, with 8 bases between them. Germline-derived CDR1 and CDR2 are GTSNPN and SVGIG (reference sequence).

CDR3 region: CASSYGAGPSTEAFF. In DNA form, the CDR3 reads TGTGCCAGCAGTTACGGGGCAGGGCCGAGCACTGAAGCTTTCTTT. The chain combines TRBV6-5 with TRBJ1-1; the D gene is possibly TRBD1 (5 bases). CDR1 is MNHEY and CDR2 is SVGAGI in the germline V gene. This CDR3 is built from 15 residues. The V end was cut by 2 bases, the J end by 4 bases, with 14 bases between.

This clone was detected once. An end of the junction does not agree with germline; a read error may underlie this. This chain connects TRBV7-7 to TRBJ2-5, with D tentatively TRBD1 (7 bases). The CDR3 has 13 residues. Germline CDR1 and CDR2: SSHAT and FNYEAQ (reference sequence). Here the CDR3 DNA reads TGTGCTAGCAGCCCCAGGGGGAGGGAGACCCAGTACTTC. Its protein is CASSPRGRETQYF.

CDR3 region: CASSGGGDTDTQYF. The CDR3 nucleotides read TGTGCCAGCTCTGGTGGGGGGGACACAGATACGCAGTATTTT. V usage is TRBV11-3 and J usage is TRBJ2-3, with 7 nucleotides matching TRBD2. CDR1 is SGHNT and CDR2 is YENEEA in the germline V gene. With V trimmed by 8 bases and J by 2 bases, 7 bases remained unmatched. The CDR3 has 14 residues. Supplemented by reference TRBV11-3 and TRBJ2-3, the full variable domain reads EAGVVQSPRYKIIEKKQPVAFWCNPISGHNTLYWYLQNLGQGPELLIRYENEEAVDDSQLPKDRFSAERLKGVDSTLKIQPAELGDSAVYLCASSGGGDTDTQYFGPGTRLTVL.

The chain recombines TRBV5-1 with TRBJ1-6, with D maybe TRBD1 (6 bases). The CDR3 covers 15 residues. V lost 0 bases, J lost 5 bases, and 9 bases lay in between. Germline CDR1 reads SGHRS; CDR2 reads YFSETQ. CDR3 nucleotides: TGCGCCAGCAGCTTGGGAACAGGGAATAATTCACCCCTCCACTTT. Its translation is CASSLGTGNNSPLHF.

This clone is a singleton in its sample. V is TRBV29-1 and J is TRBJ1-1; 7 bases agree with TRBD1. The V gene's germline CDR1 is SQVTM and CDR2 ANQGSEA. Trimming took 7 bases from V and 1 from J; bases not matched to a gene: 6. The CDR3 spans 13 residues. CDR3 protein: CSATTGQNTEAFF. The CDR3 nucleotides are TGCAGCGCCACGACAGGGCAGAACACTGAAGCTTTCTTT.

V is TRBV6-5 and J is TRBJ1-2; 7 bases line up with TRBD1. V lost 6 bases to trimming and J lost 8 bases; unmatched junction nucleotides: 15. Germline lookup yields CDR1 MNHEY and CDR2 SVGAGI. The CDR3 sequence is 15 residues long. The DNA of the CDR3 is TGTGCCAGCAGAGTCGTAGGGACAGTCCACGGGGGCTACACCTTC. It is translated as CASRVVGTVHGGYTF.

This chain uses TRBV5-6 with TRBJ2-2; the match to TRBD2 covers 7 bases. Germline V gene data show CDR1 as SGHDT and CDR2 as YYEEEE. The junction had 6 bases not matched to a gene; V was cut back by 0 bases and J by 1 base. The CDR3 has 17 residues. The CDR3 region is CASSLAGGAENTGELFF. The CDR3 DNA reads as TGTGCCAGCAGCTTGGCGGGGGGAGCGGAGAACACCGGGGAGCTGTTTTTT.

This chain uses TRBV27 with TRBJ1-6; TRBD1 matches 8 bases. The CDR3 is 18 residues long. V lost 7 bases and J lost 6; bases outside the gene matches: 17. Germline V gene data show CDR1 as MNHEY and CDR2 as SMNVEV (reference sequence). The CDR3 DNA is TGTGCCAGCACCCTACTACGCCCCAGGGGGCGAGGTAATTCACCCCTCCACTTT. Its translation is CASTLLRPRGRGNSPLHF.